This T cell receptor beta chain originates from a study of CD8 T cells in ankylosing spondylitis. Study findings and constraints: Disease-linked clones reportedly showed significant enrichment in matched ankylosing spondylitis synovial fluid. Several highly homologous variants made up a TCR beta motif, and this motif appeared characteristic of ankylosing spondylitis blood.

TCRdb recomputed calls from the 5' RACE reads with MiXCR, one row per CDR3 protein. The sample yields hundreds of thousands of distinct CDR3 sequences, approximately 10% seen once. Comment on this clonotype: Its antigen is not identified.

The CDR3 loop spans 15 amino acids. Trimming stripped 5 bases from V and 0 bases from J, with 14 bases between. Germline assignment: CDR1 MNHNS and CDR2 SASEGT. V usage is TRBV6-1 and J usage is TRBJ2-7; no reliable D call. The sample comprised blood, either unsorted or a sorted T cell fraction (not recorded which). This clonotype was obtained from a male donor with ankylosing spondylitis. The CDR3 DNA reads TGTGCCAGCAGTCCCCAAGCTCCGCTCTCCTACGAGCAGTACTTC. It codes for CASSPQAPLSYEQYF.